The 14 T cell receptor beta chains below were found in one sample sequenced in a study of PD-1 blockade in classical Hodgkin lymphoma. Time point in this sample: cycle 4 day 1 (C4D1), after more than five weeks of nivolumab. Each and every patient relapsed after autologous stem cell transplantation, and patients got differing brentuximab vedotin exposure. Assay used: immunoSEQ multiplex PCR; TCRdb lists only in-frame clones, some missing. The profile shows tens of thousands of clones, around nine tenths of them singletons. Material: peripheral blood mononuclear cells (PBMCs), obtained before the fourth cycle of nivolumab. The receptors were sampled from a human donor with classical Hodgkin lymphoma.

This clone has a single count. The V and J genes are TRBV20-1 and TRBJ2-3, with 7 bases identical to TRBD2. The V and J ends lost 6 bases and 6 bases, in that order; junction bases with no gene match: 3. This CDR3 has 11 residues. The V gene's germline CDR1 is DFQATT and CDR2 SNEGSKA (reference sequence). Written as DNA, the CDR3 is TGCAGTGCCGCACTAGCGGATACGCAGTATTTT. Protein sequence: CSAALADTQYF.

This chain joins TRBV30 and TRBJ1-6; a weak D match, TRBD1 (5 bases). The length of the CDR3 is 16 residues. The germline V and J ends were trimmed by 5 bases and 13 bases, with 27 bases remaining between them. The germline CDR1 and CDR2 sequences are GTSNPN and SVGIG (reference sequence). CDR3 sequence (DNA): TGTGCCTGGGAGGTGGATGCGGGGCCTTCGACTCATCCCCTCCACTTT. Its translation: CAWEVDAGPSTHPLHF.

The V gene is TRBV18, the J gene TRBJ2-7, with D perhaps assigned TRBD1 or TRBD2 (5 bases each). CDR3 size: 15 residues. The germline gives CDR1 KGHSH, CDR2 LQKENI. Trimming shortened V by 4 bases and J by 7 bases, and 20 bases separated the two germline ends. The chain's CDR3 is CASSLRDPRTGEQYF. The CDR3 bases are TGTGCCAGCTCACTCCGGGACCCTAGGACGGGGGAGCAGTACTTC.

This chain links TRBV29-1 with TRBJ1-5; D remains ambiguous. V lost 4 bases, J lost 3 bases, and 4 bases lay in between. Germline CDR1 and CDR2: SQVTM and ANQGSEA. The CDR3 extends over 11 amino acids. The DNA of the CDR3 is TGCAGCGTTGGTTACAATCAGCCCCAGCATTTT. Encoded protein: CSVGYNQPQHF.

V is TRBV5-1 and J is TRBJ2-2; 7 bases are a match to TRBD1. The CDR3 is 15 amino acids. Germline CDR1 reads SGHRS; CDR2 reads YFSETQ. Trimming cost V 2 bases and J 1 base; bases outside gene matches: 2. CDR3 protein: CASSFRQGNTGELFF. As DNA, the CDR3 is TGCGCCAGCAGCTTCCGACAGGGGAACACCGGGGAGCTGTTTTTT.

Here the CDR3 DNA reads TGTGCCAGCAGGGGTAATGGCAAAAACATTCAGTACTTC. The encoded protein is CASRGNGKNIQYF. The chain has TRBV6-5 and TRBJ2-4; no definite D call. Trimming took 6 bases from V and 3 from J, leaving 9 bases between them. This CDR3 has 13 residues. The germline gives CDR1 MNHEY, CDR2 SVGAGI.

This clone occurred a few times. The gene calls are TRBV2 and TRBJ1-5; D is possibly TRBD1 (5 bases). Germline V gene sequence: CDR1 SNHLY, CDR2 FYNNEI. Deletions cut 3 bases from V and 0 bases from J, with 12 bases between. CDR3 length: 16 amino acids. Here the CDR3 reads CASSDPTGGSNQPQHF. The CDR3 coding sequence is TGTGCCAGCAGTGACCCTACGGGGGGTAGCAATCAGCCCCAGCATTTT.

This rearrangement joins TRBV5-1 to TRBJ2-7; tentative D call: TRBD1 (6 bases). Germline assignment: CDR1 SGHRS and CDR2 YFSETQ. The germline V and J ends were trimmed by 0 bases and 2 bases, with 9 bases remaining between them. This CDR3 spans 14 amino acids. CDR3: CASSLGDNPYEQYF. Written as DNA, the CDR3 is TGCGCCAGCAGCTTGGGGGACAACCCCTACGAGCAGTACTTC. The whole variable domain, filled in from reference TRBV5-1 and TRBJ2-7, reads KAGVTQTPRYLIKTRGQQVTLSCSPISGHRSVSWYQQTPGQGLQFLFEYFSETQRNKGNFPGRFSGRQFSNSRSEMNVSTLELGDSALYLCASSLGDNPYEQYFGPGTRLTVT.

The chain is built from TRBV29-1 and TRBJ1-2, with unresolved D. This CDR3 is built from 12 residues. Germline CDR1 and CDR2: SQVTM and ANQGSEA. V was shortened by 1 base and J by 3 bases, with 6 bases between the two germline ends. CDR3 in DNA: TGCAGCGTTGAAGGGCTGCACTATGGCTACACCTTC. Encoded protein: CSVEGLHYGYTF.

This clone was seen only a few times. The same CDR3 is also encoded by other DNA sequences in this sample. The rearrangement links TRBV5-1 to TRBJ1-3, with unresolved D. This CDR3 is built from 15 residues. The V end was cut by 0 bases, the J end by 0 bases, with 7 bases between. Per the germline V gene, CDR1 is SGHRS and CDR2 is YFSETQ. The CDR3 DNA reads TGCGCCAGCAGCTTGGGGCAGAGCTCTGGAAACACCATATATTTT. This translates into CASSLGQSSGNTIYF.

The V gene is TRBV5-1, the J gene TRBJ2-1; D gene ambiguous. Germline V gives CDR1 SGHRS, CDR2 YFSETQ. Trimming stripped 1 base from V and 8 bases from J, with 13 bases between. This CDR3 region has 14 residues. The CDR3 reads CASSLITSHDEQFF. The CDR3 DNA follows: TGCGCCAGCAGCTTGATCACGTCTCACGATGAGCAGTTCTTC.

The chain uses TRBV2 and TRBJ2-7; 11 bases map to TRBD2. This CDR3 has 16 residues. The V and J ends lost 1 base and 3 bases, in that order; junction bases with no gene match: 5. From germline, CDR1 is SNHLY and CDR2 FYNNEI. CDR3 sequence: CASSEDGGTSGYEQYF. As DNA, the CDR3 is TGTGCCAGCAGTGAAGACGGAGGGACTAGCGGCTACGAGCAGTACTTC.

The V and J genes are TRBV5-1 and TRBJ2-4; 11 bases are shared with TRBD2. V shed 4 bases, J shed 4 bases, and the junction held 10 bases outside the gene matches. This CDR3 has 17 amino acids. CDR1 and CDR2 from the germline V gene are SGHRS and YFSETQ. Written as DNA, the CDR3 is TGCGCCAGCAGCCAGTTAGCGGGAGGGAGGGAGAAAAACATTCAGTACTTC. Its protein product is CASSQLAGGREKNIQYF.

The V and J genes are TRBV7-8 and TRBJ1-1, with TRBD1 matching over 7 bases. Per the germline V gene, CDR1 is SGHVS and CDR2 is FQNEAQ. J was trimmed by 0 bases and V by 5 bases; bases with no gene match: 9. CDR3 length: 16 amino acids. The CDR3 loop reads CASSVITGTVNTEAFF. The CDR3 region has the DNA TGTGCCAGCAGCGTCATAACCGGGACAGTGAACACTGAAGCTTTCTTT.